This T cell receptor (beta chain) came from a study of OX40 agonist ivuxolimab in advanced cancers. Background on the study: The study gave patients intravenous ivuxolimab at 0.01 to 10 mg/kg every 2 weeks. Study-wide results and limits: Expansion of clones was among the lowest in partial responders at 0.1-3.0 mg/kg. Antigen specificity of clonally expanded peripheral T cells was not established.

This clone was counted only a few times. Its antigen remains unidentified. Assay used: immunoSEQ multiplex PCR; TCRdb lists only in-frame clones, some missing. The sample records over 60,000 clones, approximately 84% being singletons. Trimming stripped 4 bases from V and 7 bases from J, with 18 bases between. Germline lookup yields CDR1 SGHNT and CDR2 YYREEE (reference sequence). The CDR3 is 14 residues long. V usage is TRBV5-4 and J usage is TRBJ2-7, with a tentative D call TRBD2 (5 bases). This TCR was sampled from an adult with an advanced solid tumor such as melanoma, head and neck, liver or kidney cancer. The material sequenced was CD4+ or CD8+ T cells sorted from blood, taken in a trial of the OX40 agonist ivuxolimab. The CDR3 DNA is TGTGCCAGCAGCCCGTATCGGCAGCGAGGGGAGCAGTACTTC. Translation: CASSPYRQRGEQYF.